This TCR beta chain was identified during a study of spatial heterogeneity in lung cancer. The study's findings and limits: Expanded intratumoral alpha and beta TCR counts tracked tumor mutation counts.

TCRdb passed the 5' RACE reads through MiXCR, listing each CDR3 protein once. Here the sample spans about 28,000 distinct CDR3 sequences, about 7.1% being singletons. The time point was: sample taken at primary tumor resection. This clonotype was found a few times. What it recognizes is unknown. V lost 2 bases, J lost 4 bases, and 5 bases lay in between. This CDR3 contains 12 residues. This sample comprised lung tumor tissue, obtained at surgery. The sequence was obtained from a male donor with early-stage non-small cell lung cancer. The J gene is TRBJ1-2, the V gene TRBV12-3 or TRBV12-4; D is unresolved. The CDR3 is CASSLNGYGYTF. The CDR3 DNA sequence: TGTGCCAGCAGTTTAAATGGCTATGGCTACACCTTC.